These T cell receptor beta chains were read from a single sample in a study. TCRdb passed the 5' RACE reads through MiXCR, listing each CDR3 protein once. The sample holds 35,000 to 50,000 distinct CDR3 sequences, approximately 22% seen once. Sequencing was carried out using Tregs sorted from blood. The receptors here all came from a female donor with breast cancer. CDR3s include the opening cysteine and the closing phenylalanine or tryptophan. A D gene is named only where the DNA matches it firmly. Where a row states a size, it is once, few, many or the class of an expanded clone; other rows omit it.

many	TRBV29-1	.	TRBJ1-1	TGCAGCGTACGGCAGGGACTTGAAGCTTTCTTT	CSVRQGLEAFF
.	TRBV5-1	.	TRBJ2-7	TGCGCCAGCAGCAGTTGGGCTAACTCCTACGAGCAGTACTTC	CASSSWANSYEQYF
.	TRBV5-1	.	TRBJ2-3	TGCGCCAGCAGCTTGGGGACAGTCACAGATACGCAGTATTTT	CASSLGTVTDTQYF
.	TRBV7-3	.	TRBJ1-2	TGTGCCAGCAGCCCAGACAGGAACTATGGCTACACCTTC	CASSPDRNYGYTF
once	TRBV24-1	.	TRBJ2-1	TGTGCCACCAGTGATCCCAGGGACAATGAGCAGTTCTTC	CATSDPRDNEQFF
.	TRBV28	.	TRBJ2-5	TGTGCCAGCAGTTTACGTCCAGGGTGGGGGACCCAGTACTTC	CASSLRPGWGTQYF
many	TRBV15	.	TRBJ2-7	TGTGCCACCAGCAGAGATCGTGGGGAGTTAAGACCGCAGTACTTC	CATSRDRGELRPQYF
few	TRBV6-5	.	TRBJ2-1	TGTGCCAGCAGTTACTCTTCGAGCCTGGGGACGCCCCCCGGCGATGAGCAGTTCTTC	CASSYSSSLGTPPGDEQFF
few	TRBV20-1	TRBD1	TRBJ2-5	TGCAGTGCAACTACAGGGGGCTGGCAAGAGACCCAGTACTTC	CSATTGGWQETQYF
many	TRBV6-5	.	TRBJ1-4	TGTGCCAGCAGTTACTCGGGGGCAACTAATGAAAAACTGTTTTTT	CASSYSGATNEKLFF
few	TRBV7-2	.	TRBJ2-2	TGTGCCAGCAGCTTACACGGATCGAACACCGGGGAGCTGTTTTTT	CASSLHGSNTGELFF
many	TRBV29-1	TRBD2	TRBJ2-5	TGCAGCGCCCGGGGGTGGGTAGCGGGAGTGTCAGAGACCCAGTACTTC	CSARGWVAGVSETQYF
many	TRBV10-2	TRBD1	TRBJ2-7	TGCGCCACCGGACAGGGGAGCGAGCAGTACTTC	CATGQGSEQYF
once	TRBV4-1	TRBD1	TRBJ1-1	TGCGCCAGCAGCCAAGAACCGGGACAGGGGGCTACTGAAGCTCTCTTT	CASSQEPGQGATEALF
few	TRBV12-3/TRBV12-4	TRBD1	TRBJ2-7	TGTGCCAGCAGCCCAGCCGGGACAGCCTACGAGCAGTACTTC	CASSPAGTAYEQYF
many	TRBV2	.	TRBJ1-2	TGTGCCAGCAGTGAAGCATCAGGGATCAATGGCTACACCTTC	CASSEASGINGYTF
few	TRBV24-1	TRBD1	TRBJ2-5	TGTGCCACCAGTGACTCCACCGCCCCGGGACAGGAATGGGGGACCCAGTACTTC	CATSDSTAPGQEWGTQYF
.	TRBV30	.	TRBJ2-7	TGTGCCTGGAGCGACGGACAGCCTGTAGAGCAGTACTTC	CAWSDGQPVEQYF
few	TRBV9	.	TRBJ2-1	TGTGCCAGCAGCGTAAGGGGGGGCGGGCAGTTCTTC	CASSVRGGGQFF
many	TRBV28	.	TRBJ1-1	TGTGCCAGCAGTCCCCCGGAAAGACCCGCTACGAACACTGAAGCTTTCTTT	CASSPPERPATNTEAFF
.	TRBV3-1	.	TRBJ2-7	TGTGCCAGCAGCCAAGTTGCAGGGATCTACGAGCAGTACTTC	CASSQVAGIYEQYF
once	TRBV27	TRBD1	TRBJ1-1	TGTGCCAGCAGTCTTACCGGGACAGGGCTTGACACTGAAGCTTTCTTT	CASSLTGTGLDTEAFF
.	TRBV7-3	.	TRBJ2-3	TGTGCCAGCAGCTTGGACACAGATACGCAGTATTTT	CASSLDTDTQYF
few	TRBV7-9	.	TRBJ1-5	TGTGCCAGCAGCTTGGGGACGGACGCCTTGCCCCAGCATTTT	CASSLGTDALPQHF
.	TRBV7-3	.	TRBJ1-1	TGTGCCAGCAGCGTTCAAGTGAACACTGAAGCTTTCTTT	CASSVQVNTEAFF
.	TRBV4-2	TRBD2	TRBJ2-1	TGTGCCAGCAGCCAGAGGCCGACCGGGACTAGCGGGAGCAATGAGCAGTTCTTC	CASSQRPTGTSGSNEQFF
.	TRBV18	TRBD1	TRBJ2-7	TGTGCCAGCTCACGCCCAACAGGGCTCCGAGACAGGGCGAGCGAGCAGTACTTC	CASSRPTGLRDRASEQYF
.	TRBV4-2	TRBD2	TRBJ2-3	TGTGCCAGCAGCCCTAAGGCGAGCGGGGACACAGATACGCAGTATTTT	CASSPKASGDTDTQYF
.	TRBV24-1	.	TRBJ1-2	TGTGCCACCAGTGATTTGCAAATCGTTGCTGGCTATGGCTACACCTTC	CATSDLQIVAGYGYTF
many	TRBV10-3	.	TRBJ2-7	TGTGCCATCAGTGAGTCCGGGGGCGAGCAGTACTTC	CAISESGGEQYF
many	TRBV9	TRBD2	TRBJ2-1	TGTGCCAGCAGCGTTAACGGGAGGGCTGATGAGCAGTTCTTC	CASSVNGRADEQFF
few	TRBV20-1	.	TRBJ1-4	TGCAGTGCTAGAGGTGGAACCGGGAATGAAAAACTGTTTTTT	CSARGGTGNEKLFF
many	TRBV27	TRBD2	TRBJ2-5	TGTGCCAGCAGTAGCGGGGATGGATCAGAGACCCAGTACTTC	CASSSGDGSETQYF